These T cell receptor beta chains were read from a single sample in a study of spatial heterogeneity in lung cancer. TCRdb reprocessed the 5' RACE reads via MiXCR and lists one record per CDR3 protein. This sample has some 100,000 distinct CDR3 sequences, with about 4.4% found just once. The sample here was lung tumor tissue, taken at surgery. The receptor set was obtained from a male donor with early-stage non-small cell lung cancer. Both conserved end residues are part of each CDR3. The order of the fields is D gene, clone size, V gene, J gene, CDR3 DNA, CDR3 protein. The D gene is left open where the match is weak. The size field is filled for only some rows; it gives once, few, many or a size class.

>TRBD2|-|TRBV10-3|TRBJ2-3
TGTGCCATCGGATTGGGCATAAGCGGGAGTTCAGATACGCAGTATTTT
CAIGLGISGSSDTQYF
>-|many|TRBV3-1|TRBJ2-2
TGTGCCAGCAGCCAGTGGGGCGGGGAGCTGTTTTTT
CASSQWGGELFF
>-|many|TRBV20-1|TRBJ1-1
TGCAGTGGGGAGGGCACGCTTGAAGCTTTCTTT
CSGEGTLEAFF
>-|few|TRBV20-1|TRBJ2-2
TGCAGTGCTCGGGTGGCTACCTCTCCCGGGGAGCTGTTTTTT
CSARVATSPGELFF
>-|many|TRBV5-1|TRBJ2-3
TGCGCCAGCAGCTTGGGGGGAGAAGATACGCAGTATTTT
CASSLGGEDTQYF
>-|-|TRBV21-1|TRBJ2-1
TGTGCCAGCAGCAAGGGATTCGGGCGGAGCCCCCGGAATGAGCAGTTCTTC
CASSKGFGRSPRNEQFF
>TRBD2|few|TRBV6-1|TRBJ2-5
TGTGCCAGCAACCTAGCGGGAGGGAAAGAGACCCAGTACTTC
CASNLAGGKETQYF
>-|many|TRBV18|TRBJ1-1
TGTGCCAGCTCACCAGTGGCAGGGAGAGAGGCCACTGAAGCTTTCTTT
CASSPVAGREATEAFF
>-|-|TRBV24-1|TRBJ2-3
TGTGCCACCAGTGGAACCCAAGCGGACAGCACAGATACGCAGTATTTT
CATSGTQADSTDTQYF
>-|many|TRBV6-5|TRBJ1-1
TGTGCCAGCAGTTACCATCCTACGGGCACTGAAGCTTTCTTT
CASSYHPTGTEAFF
>-|many|TRBV2|TRBJ2-7
TGTGCCATCGGGGCCTACGAGCAGTACTTC
CAIGAYEQYF
>TRBD2|many|TRBV5-1|TRBJ2-7
TGCGCCAGCAGCTGGAACATCGAGAGAACGGGACTACGTTACGAGCAGTACTTC
CASSWNIERTGLRYEQYF
>TRBD2|many|TRBV10-3|TRBJ2-3
TGTGCCATCAGGGTGGGGACTAACACAGATACGCAGTATTTT
CAIRVGTNTDTQYF
>-|many|TRBV21-1|TRBJ1-5
TGTGCCAGCTCCAGGGATCCCCCAGAGAATCAGCCCCAGCATTTT
CASSRDPPENQPQHF
>-|many|TRBV12-3/TRBV12-4|TRBJ1-5
TGTGCCAGCAGCCCAGGACGGTACATCAATCAGCCCCAGCATTTT
CASSPGRYINQPQHF
>-|many|TRBV10-3|TRBJ1-1
TGTGCCATAAGTGATAGAACAACCACAAAGGGGAACACTGAAGCTTTCTTT
CAISDRTTTKGNTEAFF
>TRBD1|many|TRBV12-3/TRBV12-4|TRBJ2-2
TGTGCCAGCAGTAAGGAACAGGGGGACCTAAGCACCGGGGAGCTGTTTTTT
CASSKEQGDLSTGELFF
>-|many|TRBV5-1|TRBJ2-7
TGCGCCAGCAGCTTGTTTGGGGGGCACGAGCAGTACTTC
CASSLFGGHEQYF
>-|-|TRBV10-3|TRBJ2-1
TGTGCCATCAAGGGGAACTTCTCCTACAATGAGCAGTTCTTC
CAIKGNFSYNEQFF
>-|many|TRBV18|TRBJ2-5
TGTGCCAGCTCACAACAAGAGACCCAGTACTTC
CASSQQETQYF
>-|-|TRBV6-5|TRBJ1-2
TGTGCCAGCAGTTACTCCCCCGAAGGTGTTGGCTACACCTTC
CASSYSPEGVGYTF
>-|many|TRBV27|TRBJ2-7
TGTGCCAGCAGTTTTAAAGGACCCTCCTACGAGCAGTACTTC
CASSFKGPSYEQYF
>TRBD2|-|TRBV12-3/TRBV12-4|TRBJ2-1
TGTGCCAGCAGCCACAGGACCGGGACTAGCGATGAGCAGTTCTTC
CASSHRTGTSDEQFF
>-|many|TRBV28|TRBJ2-1
TGTGCCTGGTCCGGGGCTCGCTCCTACAATGAGCAGTTCTTC
CAWSGARSYNEQFF
>TRBD1|many|TRBV28|TRBJ2-7
TGTGCCAGCAGTGGCCGGGACAGGGTCCCCTACGAGCAGTACTTC
CASSGRDRVPYEQYF
>-|few|TRBV19|TRBJ1-4
TGTGCCACAACAGGAGACGCGAATGAAAAACTGTTTTTT
CATTGDANEKLFF
>TRBD2|many|TRBV20-1|TRBJ2-1
TGCAGTGCTAACCGCGGGGGGAGCTCCTACAATGAGCAGTTCTTC
CSANRGGSSYNEQFF
>-|many|TRBV5-5|TRBJ2-7
TGTGCCAGCAGCTTGGTTTGGCAGCCCTACGAGCAGTACTTC
CASSLVWQPYEQYF
>TRBD2|few|TRBV5-1|TRBJ2-5
TGCGCCAGCAGCTTGGAGGGACTAGCGGGAGAGGTGGAGACCCAGTACTTC
CASSLEGLAGEVETQYF
>TRBD2|-|TRBV28|TRBJ2-1
TGTGCCAGCAGTTCCCCGGGACTACTAACGGAGCAGTTCTTC
CASSSPGLLTEQFF
>-|many|TRBV15|TRBJ2-7
TGTGCCACCAGCAGAGATTATGGTTTGCCCTACGAGCAGTACTTC
CATSRDYGLPYEQYF
>TRBD1|many|TRBV9|TRBJ2-3
TGTGCCAGCAGCGGGGGACAGTCCTTGGATACGCAGTATTTT
CASSGGQSLDTQYF
>-|many|TRBV5-6|TRBJ1-6
TGTGCCAGCAGCTTGGGGTCGGGGAATGCTTCACCCCTCCACTTT
CASSLGSGNASPLHF
>-|many|TRBV28|TRBJ1-1
TGTGCCAGCGTTAGTTCGTCTGAAGCTTTCTTT
CASVSSSEAFF
>TRBD2|many|TRBV6-1|TRBJ2-7
TGTGCCAGCAGGGACACCGGGACTAGCGGGAGGTACGAGCAGTACTTC
CASRDTGTSGRYEQYF
>-|many|TRBV20-1|TRBJ2-2
TGCAGTGCTAGATATTCCAGCGCTGGAGACACCGGGGAGCTGTTTTTT
CSARYSSAGDTGELFF
>-|many|TRBV28|TRBJ2-4
TGTGCCAGCAGTTTTTCCGGGGGCGACCCTATAGCCAAAAACATTCAGTACTTC
CASSFSGGDPIAKNIQYF
>TRBD1|many|TRBV4-1|TRBJ2-7
TGCGCCAGCAGTTACCGGGACAGGGCGACCTACGAGCAGTACTTC
CASSYRDRATYEQYF
>-|many|TRBV10-2|TRBJ2-4
TGCGCCAGCAGGGGGGTCGGAAACATTCAGTACTTC
CASRGVGNIQYF
>TRBD2|many|TRBV2|TRBJ2-1
TGTGCCAGCCAAGATAGCGGGATGCCCTACAATGAGCAGTTCTTC
CASQDSGMPYNEQFF
>-|few|TRBV7-9|TRBJ2-5
TGTGCCAGCAGCGCGCGGTACCAAGAGACCCAGTACTTC
CASSARYQETQYF
>-|-|TRBV4-2|TRBJ2-7
TGTGCCAGCAGCCTTAGGTTCTCAACGGGACTCGGCACCCCTTACGAGCAGTACTTC
CASSLRFSTGLGTPYEQYF
>-|many|TRBV11-2|TRBJ2-1
TGTGCCAGCAGCGCGTCGCGACACAATGAGCAGTTCTTC
CASSASRHNEQFF
>-|-|TRBV3-1|TRBJ1-4
TGTGCCAGCAGCCAAGATTTGGGGGCTGAAAAACTGTTTTTT
CASSQDLGAEKLFF
>-|many|TRBV7-2|TRBJ2-2
TGTGCCAGCACCCCGACGAACACCGGGGAGCTGTTTTTT
CASTPTNTGELFF
>-|many|TRBV9|TRBJ2-3
TGTGCCAGCAGCGTAGAACTTTACACAGATACGCAGTATTTT
CASSVELYTDTQYF
>-|-|TRBV2|TRBJ2-3
TGTGCCAGCAATTGGGGATCTAGCACAGATACGCAGTATTTT
CASNWGSSTDTQYF
>-|many|TRBV7-6|TRBJ2-5
TGTGCCAGCAGCTTAGGGTTCCCTAGGGGGTTACAAGAGACCCAGTACTTC
CASSLGFPRGLQETQYF
>-|many|TRBV5-6|TRBJ2-5
TGTGCCAGCAGCCATGGCGCAGGCAGCAAAGAAGAGACCCAGTACTTC
CASSHGAGSKEETQYF
>-|many|TRBV28|TRBJ1-1
TGTGCCAGCAGTTTAATTGCCGGAACCGCTATACTGGACACTGAAGCTTTCTTT
CASSLIAGTAILDTEAFF
>TRBD2|many|TRBV12-3/TRBV12-4|TRBJ2-1
TGTGCCAGCGGGACTAGCGGGAGTGCTAATGAGCAGTTCTTC
CASGTSGSANEQFF
>-|many|TRBV27|TRBJ1-1
TGTGCCAGCAGTTTATGGAAGGGAGGGACTACTGAAGCTTTCTTT
CASSLWKGGTTEAFF
>-|many|TRBV6-1|TRBJ1-6
TGTGCCAGCAGCAGTGGGGGCTGGCTCCACTTT
CASSSGGWLHF
>-|many|TRBV29-1|TRBJ2-1
TGCAGCGTGGGGGGTCACGGGAGTGGTTACAATGAGCAGTTCTTC
CSVGGHGSGYNEQFF
>TRBD2|-|TRBV3-1|TRBJ2-7
TGTGCCAGCAGCCACCGGACAAAAGGGGACTACGTGCAGTACTTC
CASSHRTKGDYVQYF
>-|many|TRBV20-1|TRBJ1-5
TGCAGTGCTAGAGCAGGGTTCGATCAGCCCCAGCATTTT
CSARAGFDQPQHF
>-|few|TRBV20-1|TRBJ2-5
TGCAGTGCTAGAGTAGTGAGAAAAGAGACCCAGTACTTC
CSARVVRKETQYF
>TRBD1|many|TRBV7-2|TRBJ1-5
TGTGCCAGCAGCTTAACGACAGGGGGCAATCAGCCCCAGCATTTT
CASSLTTGGNQPQHF
>-|many|TRBV19|TRBJ1-2
TGTGCCAGTAGGAAATACAGGGATGGCTACACCTTC
CASRKYRDGYTF